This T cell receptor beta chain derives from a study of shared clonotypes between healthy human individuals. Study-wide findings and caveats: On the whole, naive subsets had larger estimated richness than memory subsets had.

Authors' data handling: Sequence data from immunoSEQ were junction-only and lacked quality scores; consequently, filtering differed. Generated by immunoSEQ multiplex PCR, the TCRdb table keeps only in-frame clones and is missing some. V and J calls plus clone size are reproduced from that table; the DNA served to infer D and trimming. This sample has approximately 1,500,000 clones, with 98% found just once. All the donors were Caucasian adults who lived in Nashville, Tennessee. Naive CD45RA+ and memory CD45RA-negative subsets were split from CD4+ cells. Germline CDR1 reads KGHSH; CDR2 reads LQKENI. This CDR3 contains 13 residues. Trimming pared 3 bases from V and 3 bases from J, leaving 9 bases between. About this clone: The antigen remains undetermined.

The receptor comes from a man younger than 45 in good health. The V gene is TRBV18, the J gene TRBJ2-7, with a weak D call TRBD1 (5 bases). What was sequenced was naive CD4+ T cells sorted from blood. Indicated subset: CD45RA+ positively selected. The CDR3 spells CASSPTDHYEQYF. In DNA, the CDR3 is TGTGCCAGCTCACCGACAGATCACTACGAGCAGTACTTC.